This is a list of T cell receptor beta chains from one sample in a study of response to subunit inactivated influenza vaccine. A single record per CDR3 protein comes from TCRdb applying MiXCR to the RT-PCR reads. The table has hundreds of thousands of distinct CDR3 sequences, 10% to 15% seen once. This specimen consisted of PBMCs from blood, obtained on the day of vaccination. Receptor source: a man aged 50 or older who received an inactivated influenza vaccine. The CDR3 runs from the conserved cysteine through the conserved F or W. The order of the fields is V gene, clone size, J gene, D gene, CDR3 DNA, CDR3 protein. The D gene is left open where the match is weak. Rows give clone size only sometimes, using once, few, many, or a class for an expanded clone.

TRBV5-1	few	TRBJ1-2	NA	TGCGCCAGCAGCTTGGGTTCAGACAAAAACTATGGCTACACCTTC	CASSLGSDKNYGYTF
TRBV20-1	NA	TRBJ2-2	TRBD2	TGCAGTGCTAAAGGGCCGAAGACTAGCGGGGGTCAGAACACCGGGGAGCTGTTTTTT	CSAKGPKTSGGQNTGELFF
TRBV6-5	many	TRBJ2-5	TRBD2	TGTGCCAGCAGTTACTCGGCTAGCGGGAGGCCAGAGACCCAGTACTTC	CASSYSASGRPETQYF
TRBV9	many	TRBJ2-7	NA	TGTGCCAGCAGCGTAGGTGACGGCACCTACGAGCAGTACTTC	CASSVGDGTYEQYF
TRBV10-3	many	TRBJ2-1	TRBD2	TGTGCCATCAGTGAAGTGGCTAGCGGGGGCTACAATGAGCAGTTCTTC	CAISEVASGGYNEQFF
TRBV12-3/TRBV12-4	NA	TRBJ1-2	NA	TGTGCCAGCAGTTTAGCGCATCACCGTCCTAACTATGGCTACACCTTC	CASSLAHHRPNYGYTF
TRBV20-1	NA	TRBJ2-1	NA	TGCAGTGCTAGAGTGGGGTCGGGGGACAATGAGCAGTTCTTC	CSARVGSGDNEQFF
TRBV3-1	NA	TRBJ2-5	TRBD2	TGTGCCAGCAGCCAAGGAGTAGCGGGAGGATCGGAGACCCAGTACTTC	CASSQGVAGGSETQYF
TRBV12-3/TRBV12-4	many	TRBJ2-7	TRBD2	TGTGCCAGCAGTATGCGGACTAGCAGTGCCTACGAGCAGTACTTC	CASSMRTSSAYEQYF
TRBV5-1	NA	TRBJ2-1	TRBD2	TGCGCCAGCAGCGGAGGACTAGCGGGATCCTACAATGAGCAGTTCTTC	CASSGGLAGSYNEQFF
TRBV21-1	NA	TRBJ1-1	NA	TGTGCCAGCAGCAAACCCGGGACAGGGAACACTGAAGCTTTCTTT	CASSKPGTGNTEAFF
TRBV25-1	few	TRBJ1-2	NA	TGTGCCAGCAGGAGCGGTCCTAATGGCTACACCTTC	CASRSGPNGYTF
TRBV5-1	NA	TRBJ2-5	NA	TGCGCCAGCAGCCCTGGCGGGGTCTCGGAGACCCAGTACTTC	CASSPGGVSETQYF
TRBV28	many	TRBJ1-3	NA	TGTGCCAGCAGAGGGTGGGACTCTGGAAACACCATATATTTT	CASRGWDSGNTIYF
TRBV4-3	NA	TRBJ1-1	TRBD1	TGCGCCAGCAGCCAATTTGAGGGGGCCCAAACGAACACTGAAGCTTTCTTT	CASSQFEGAQTNTEAFF
TRBV9	few	TRBJ1-1	NA	TGTGCCAGCAGCGTAGACGGCAGAGAATACACTGAAGCTTTCTTT	CASSVDGREYTEAFF
TRBV10-3	few	TRBJ2-2	TRBD1	TGTGCCATCCTACAGGGGGCTAACGGGGAGCTGTTTTTT	CAILQGANGELFF
TRBV20-1	few	TRBJ2-7	TRBD2	TGCAGTGCTTCCGCGGGGGGGAGCTCCTACGAGCAGTACTTC	CSASAGGSSYEQYF
TRBV11-2	NA	TRBJ2-1	TRBD2	TGTGCCAGCAGCTTAACTAGCGGGGGGGCAGGTGAGCAGTTCTTC	CASSLTSGGAGEQFF
TRBV7-2	NA	TRBJ2-1	TRBD2	TGTGCCAGCAGCCGTAGGGGAACTAGCGGGAACCAAGGAGAGCAGTTCTTC	CASSRRGTSGNQGEQFF
TRBV12-3/TRBV12-4	NA	TRBJ2-1	NA	TGTGCCAGCAGTTTTGGGGAGAATAGGTTCTTC	CASSFGENRFF
TRBV6-2/TRBV6-3	few	TRBJ2-7	NA	TGTGCCAGCAGGAATCGGGACGGACCCTACGAGCAGTACTTC	CASRNRDGPYEQYF